A single sample gave rise to the 23 T cell receptor beta chains below, sequenced in a study of T cell responses to AZD1222 COVID-19 vaccine. Assay: immunoSEQ multiplex PCR; the TCRdb copy retains only in-frame clones and omits some. This sample yields some 100,000 clones, of which about 88% are seen a single time; 1.8% belongs to the top ten. The sample in question was peripheral blood, obtained on day 0 of AZD1222 vaccination. The receptors originated from an adult in good health.

This sequence joins TRBV7-8 and TRBJ2-7; D remains ambiguous. The V end lost 5 bases, the J end lost 12 bases, and 17 bases lay between the germline ends. The CDR3 is made up of 12 amino acids. Germline values: CDR1 SGHVS, CDR2 FQNEAQ. CDR3 sequence (DNA): TGTGCCAGCAGCCCGGTAGAGAATTTTCGGTACTTC. It codes for CASSPVENFRYF.

This rearrangement joins TRBV30 to TRBJ1-2, with 11 positions matching TRBD1. The CDR3 consists of 13 residues. The ends lost 2 bases at V and 7 bases at J; junction bases unmatched: 3. Germline V gene lookup returns CDR1 GTSNPN and CDR2 SVGIG (reference sequence). As DNA, the CDR3 is TGTGCCTGGAGTACCGGGACAGGGGGTGGCTACACCTTC. This translates into CAWSTGTGGGYTF.

The chain employs TRBV28 and TRBJ1-4; D ambiguous. The ends were cut back, 4 bases at V and 4 bases at J, with 13 bases in the middle. The CDR3 spans 15 residues. The V gene's germline CDR1 is MDHEN and CDR2 SYDVKM. CDR3 in amino acids: CASSYSRSLNEKLFF. In DNA form, the CDR3 reads TGTGCCAGCAGTTATTCGCGAAGCCTTAATGAAAAACTGTTTTTT.

The chain employs TRBV5-1 and TRBJ2-1, with 10 bases fitting TRBD2. V lost 3 bases to trimming and J lost 3 bases; unmatched junction nucleotides: 6. Germline V gene data show CDR1 as SGHRS and CDR2 as YFSETQ. The CDR3 extends over 16 amino acids. The CDR3 nucleotides are TGCGCCAGCAGCTCGAGGGCTAGCGGGAGCTACAATGAGCAGTTCTTC. Its translation: CASSSRASGSYNEQFF.

This clone was detected only once. The chain couples TRBV6-5 to TRBJ2-3; 8 bases line up with TRBD1. The CDR3 consists of 15 residues. V lost 3 bases and J lost 3; bases outside the gene matches: 5. Germline CDR1 and CDR2: MNHEY and SVGAGI. This CDR3 reads CASSYQGARTDTQYF. CDR3 in DNA: TGTGCCAGCAGTTATCAGGGGGCGCGTACAGATACGCAGTATTTT.

The chain recombines TRBV28 with TRBJ2-7; weak D call: TRBD2 (7 bases). This CDR3 is 15 amino acids long. Trimming took off 2 bases at V and 7 bases at J, with 18 bases between the two ends. The germline gives CDR1 MDHEN, CDR2 SYDVKM. The CDR3, as DNA: TGTGCCAGCAGTTTACGGGGGGCGCTTGAGGGAGAGCAGTACTTC. It yields the protein CASSLRGALEGEQYF.

This clone was recorded once. V is TRBV28 and J is TRBJ1-3; 8 bases line up with TRBD1. V was pared by 4 bases and J by 0 bases, with 14 bases of the junction left unmatched. In germline, CDR1 is MDHEN, CDR2 SYDVKM. This CDR3 comprises 19 residues. CDR3 coding DNA: TGTGCCAGCAGTTATGCGGCCCTCGGACAGGGAAGCTCTGGAAACACCATATATTTT. Translation: CASSYAALGQGSSGNTIYF.

This rearrangement joins TRBV6-6 to TRBJ1-4; 8 nucleotides line up with TRBD1. Germline values: CDR1 MNHNY, CDR2 SVGAGI (reference sequence). The V and J ends lost 6 bases and 7 bases, in that order; junction bases with no gene match: 10. The CDR3 is made up of 15 amino acids. The CDR3 loop is CASSPTTGEIEKLFF. For the CDR3, the DNA is TGTGCCAGCAGCCCAACGACAGGGGAAATTGAAAAACTGTTTTTT.

The chain has TRBV7-2 and TRBJ2-5; D is unresolved. Germline V CDR1 and CDR2: SGHTA, FQGNSA. Trimming removed 5 bases at V and 2 bases at J, with 15 bases between. The CDR3 is 15 residues long. DNA for the CDR3: TGTGCCAGCAGCCCCTACCCCCGCTTACAAGAGACCCAGTACTTC. Its protein is CASSPYPRLQETQYF.

The chain uses TRBV11-2 and TRBJ1-2; D is ambiguous. Germline CDR1 is SGHAT and CDR2 is FQNNGV. The CDR3 consists of 14 residues. Trimming took 0 bases from V and 0 from J, leaving 5 bases between them. CDR3 nucleotide sequence: TGTGCCAGCAGCTTAGACAGGTCTAACTATGGCTACACCTTC. Its translation: CASSLDRSNYGYTF.

The V call is TRBV29-1, the J call TRBJ2-3, with 13 bases fitting TRBD2. CDR3 length equals 16 residues. V shed 2 bases, J shed 5 bases, and the junction held 7 bases outside the gene matches. The germline CDR1 and CDR2 sequences are SQVTM and ANQGSEA. CDR3 sequence reads: CSVETSGRGPRDTQYF. DNA for the CDR3: TGCAGCGTTGAAACTAGCGGGAGGGGCCCACGAGATACGCAGTATTTT.

For this clone: Other DNA sequences in this sample translate to the same CDR3. The rearrangement uses TRBV6-5 and TRBJ2-2; D might be TRBD1 or TRBD2, each matching 6 bases. V lost 6 bases and J lost 3, with 11 bases in between. Germline loops: CDR1 MNHEY, CDR2 SVGAGI. CDR3 length equals 14 residues. The CDR3 here is CASRGGRDTGELFF. CDR3 coding DNA: TGTGCCAGCAGGGGGGGCAGGGACACCGGGGAGCTGTTTTTT.

As DNA, the CDR3 is TGTGCCAGCTCACCCCCCGGGGGGTATAGCAATCAGCCCCAGCATTTT. This gives the protein CASSPPGGYSNQPQHF. The rearrangement joins TRBV18 to TRBJ1-5; D is perhaps TRBD1 (5 bases). Trimming left V 3 bases short and J 0 bases short, with 12 bases between. Per the germline V gene, CDR1 is KGHSH and CDR2 is LQKENI. CDR3 size: 16 residues.

The rearrangement joins TRBV27 to TRBJ2-3, with 12 bases aligning to TRBD1. V was clipped by 1 base and J by 1 base; unmatched bases: 3. Germline values: CDR1 MNHEY, CDR2 SMNVEV (reference sequence). This CDR3 has 17 residues. The chain's CDR3 is CASSLWDRGRGTDTQYF. DNA of the CDR3: TGTGCCAGCAGTTTATGGGACAGGGGGCGAGGCACAGATACGCAGTATTTT.

The chain employs TRBV2 and TRBJ1-4, with 7 nucleotides matching TRBD1. V lost 6 bases to trimming and J lost 7 bases; unmatched junction nucleotides: 8. This CDR3 has 14 amino acids. CDR1 is SNHLY and CDR2 is FYNNEI in the germline V gene. CDR3 sequence (DNA): TGTGCCAGCAGCCAGCAGGGGGGAGGTGAAAAACTGTTTTTT. This translates into CASSQQGGGEKLFF.

The V and J genes are TRBV28 and TRBJ2-7; the match to TRBD1 covers 10 bases. Per germline, CDR1 MDHEN and CDR2 SYDVKM. CDR3 length equals 14 residues. The J segment lost 3 bases and the V segment lost 6 bases, leaving 5 bases of the junction unmatched. The CDR3, as DNA: TGTGCCAGCAGGCGGGACAGGGGAGGCTACGAGCAGTACTTC. Protein: CASRRDRGGYEQYF.

This CDR3 is CASSQDLKVPETQYF. CDR3 sequence (DNA): TGCGCCAGCAGCCAAGATTTAAAGGTCCCAGAGACCCAGTACTTC. The chain is built from TRBV4-3 and TRBJ2-5, with D unclear. Trimming stripped 0 bases from V and 4 bases from J, with 12 bases between. Germline CDR1 and CDR2: LGHNA and YSLEER. The length of the CDR3 is 15 residues.

V and J are TRBV15 and TRBJ2-2, with D perhaps matching TRBD1 or TRBD2 (6 bases each). V was pared by 0 bases and J by 7 bases, with 12 bases between. Germline assignment: CDR1 LNHNV and CDR2 YYDKDF (reference sequence). The CDR3 is made up of 15 amino acids. The DNA for the CDR3 is TGTGCCACCAGCAGAGATTTAGGGGGGCTCGGGGAGCTGTTTTTT. This translates into CATSRDLGGLGELFF.

The chain couples TRBV5-6 to TRBJ1-6; D is unresolved. With 1 base removed from V and 8 bases from J, the gap between germline ends came to 16 bases. This CDR3 contains 16 residues. CDR1 and CDR2 from the germline V gene are SGHDT and YYEEEE. CDR3 region: CASSLRSSFMDSPLHF. In DNA, the CDR3 is TGTGCCAGCAGCTTGCGGTCCAGTTTCATGGATTCACCCCTCCACTTT.

V and J are TRBV7-9 and TRBJ1-1; D unresolved. The V end lost 2 bases, the J end lost 6 bases, and 7 bases lay between the germline ends. Germline CDR1 reads SEHNR; CDR2 reads FQNEAQ (reference sequence). CDR3 size: 12 residues. This CDR3 is CASSLLRAEAFF. The CDR3 coding sequence is TGTGCCAGCAGCTTATTGAGGGCTGAAGCTTTCTTT.

The chain uses TRBV24-1 and TRBJ2-7; no firm D call. CDR3 length: 12 residues. Germline CDR1 and CDR2: KGHDR and SFDVKD. V was pared by 6 bases and J by 3 bases, with 8 bases between. CDR3 in DNA: TGTGCCACCAGTACAGCAGGCTACGAGCAGTACTTC. It is translated as CATSTAGYEQYF.

J is TRBJ2-7 and V is TRBV10-3, with D perhaps matching TRBD2 (5 bases). The germline V gene has CDR1 ENHRY and CDR2 SYGVKD. This CDR3 contains 12 residues. V lost 6 bases, J lost 9 bases, and 15 bases lay in between. CDR3 residues: CAIRGDSGGQYF. The CDR3 DNA reads as TGTGCCATCAGGGGAGACTCGGGTGGGCAGTACTTC.

There are a few counts of this clone. The chain links TRBV4-2 to TRBJ2-1, with D unclear. Trimming pared 2 bases from V and 8 bases from J, leaving 19 bases between. The CDR3 has 16 residues. Germline assignment: CDR1 LGHNA and CDR2 YNFKEQ. The CDR3 protein is CASSQLTGRLFDEQFF. CDR3 coding DNA: TGTGCCAGCAGCCAACTCACTGGCAGGCTTTTCGATGAGCAGTTCTTC.